What follows are 5 T cell receptor beta chains derived from one specimen sequenced in a study of blood T cell repertoires in COVID-19. Clones were sequenced by immunoSEQ multiplex PCR, and TCRdb holds only the in-frame ones, with some missing. Of 150,000 to 200,000 clones listed, about 90% are singletons. Material for sequencing was PBMCs or T cells enriched from blood (not recorded which). These receptors were taken from a woman between 50 and 59 years old who had recovered from COVID-19.

The chain employs TRBV10-3 and TRBJ2-3; 16 bases agree with TRBD2. This CDR3 is built from 15 residues. In germline, CDR1 is ENHRY, CDR2 SYGVKD. J was trimmed by 3 bases and V by 10 bases; bases with no gene match: 4. The CDR3: CATTGLAGGTDTQYF. CDR3 sequence (DNA): TGTGCCACCACGGGACTAGCGGGAGGGACAGATACGCAGTATTTT.

The chain recombines TRBV7-2 with TRBJ2-7, with D perhaps TRBD1 (5 bases). CDR1 and CDR2 (germline): SGHTA, FQGNSA. The CDR3 extends over 15 amino acids. Trimming shortened V by 6 bases and J by 6 bases, and 21 bases separated the two germline ends. The CDR3 spells CASRGQGLVPTEQYF. The DNA for the CDR3 is TGTGCCAGCAGGGGGCAGGGCCTTGTTCCTACCGAGCAGTACTTC.

Note on this clone: The junction does not match germline at one end; this may be a read error. The chain employs TRBV2 and TRBJ2-1; D remains ambiguous. CDR1 and CDR2 from the germline V gene are SNHLY and FYNNEI. There are 13 residues in the CDR3. Written as DNA, the CDR3 is TGTGCCAGCAGGGAAGACACCCACAATGAGCAGTTCTTC. Residues: CASREDTHNEQFF.

The rearrangement uses TRBV28 and TRBJ2-1; 9 positions match TRBD2. The CDR3 has 13 residues. The germline V gene encodes CDR1 MDHEN and CDR2 SYDVKM. Trimming removed 3 bases from V and 15 bases from J; junction bases left unmatched: 9. CDR3 sequence (DNA): TGTGCCAGCAGTTTTATCGCTAGCGGGGTGGGGTTCTTC. It specifies CASSFIASGVGFF. Variable domain in full (rest from reference TRBV28 and TRBJ2-1): DVKVTQSSRYLVKRTGEKVFLECVQDMDHENMFWYRQDPGLGLRLIYFSYDVKMKEKGDIPEGYSVSREKKERFSLILESASTNQTSMYLCASSFIASGVGFFGPGTRLTVL.

J is TRBJ2-1 and V is TRBV6-4; D uncertain. V lost 3 bases, J lost 0 bases, and 6 bases lay in between. The CDR3 is 14 amino acids. Looked up from germline, CDR1 is MRHNA and CDR2 is SNTAGT. The DNA of the CDR3 is TGTGCCAGCAGTGATCCCAGCTCCTACAATGAGCAGTTCTTC. Its protein product is CASSDPSSYNEQFF.